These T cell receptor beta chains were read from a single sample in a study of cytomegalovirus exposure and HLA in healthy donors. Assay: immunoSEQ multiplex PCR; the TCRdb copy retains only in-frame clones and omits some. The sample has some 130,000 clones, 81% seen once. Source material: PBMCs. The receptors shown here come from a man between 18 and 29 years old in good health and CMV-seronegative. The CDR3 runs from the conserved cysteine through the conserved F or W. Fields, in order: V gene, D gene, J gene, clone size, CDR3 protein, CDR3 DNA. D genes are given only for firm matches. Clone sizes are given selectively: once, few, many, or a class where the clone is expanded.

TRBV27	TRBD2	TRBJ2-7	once	CASSLSGVETYEQYF	TGTGCCAGCAGTTTAAGCGGGGTTGAGACCTACGAGCAGTACTTC
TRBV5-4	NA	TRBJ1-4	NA	CASSLGPGGEKLFF	TGTGCCAGCAGCTTGGGACCGGGAGGGGAAAAACTGTTTTTT
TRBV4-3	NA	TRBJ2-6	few	CASSQVQGLSGANVLTF	TGCGCCAGCAGCCAAGTACAGGGCCTCTCTGGGGCCAACGTCCTGACTTTC
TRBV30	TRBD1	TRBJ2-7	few	CAWDPGQGEQYF	TGTGCCTGGGATCCCGGACAGGGCGAGCAGTACTTC
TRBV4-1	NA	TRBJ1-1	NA	CASSPLGEGANTEAFF	TGCGCCAGCAGCCCCTTAGGAGAGGGCGCGAACACTGAAGCTTTCTTT
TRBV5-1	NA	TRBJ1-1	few	CASSFQGNTEAFF	TGCGCCAGCAGCTTCCAGGGTAACACTGAAGCTTTCTTT
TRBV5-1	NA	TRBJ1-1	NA	CASSSGQGNTEAFF	TGCGCCAGCAGCTCCGGCCAGGGGAACACTGAAGCTTTCTTT
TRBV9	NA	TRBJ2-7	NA	CASSVGDRINEQYF	TGTGCCAGCAGCGTGGGAGACAGGATTAACGAGCAGTACTTC
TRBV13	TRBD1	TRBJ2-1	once	CASSLLGDRGYNEQFF	TGTGCCAGCAGCTTACTTGGGGACAGGGGCTACAATGAGCAGTTCTTC
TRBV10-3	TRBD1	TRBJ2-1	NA	CAISDGQGSYNEQFF	TGTGCCATCAGTGATGGACAGGGATCCTACAATGAGCAGTTCTTC
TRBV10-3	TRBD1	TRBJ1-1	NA	CASGPIGQGDTEAFF	TGTGCCAGCGGACCGATTGGACAGGGTGACACTGAAGCTTTCTTT
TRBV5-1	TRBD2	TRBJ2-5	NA	CASSLYGRGQETQYF	TGCGCCAGCAGCTTGTACGGGCGGGGGCAAGAGACCCAGTACTTC
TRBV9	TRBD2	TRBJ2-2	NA	CASSLPLAGASNTGELFF	TGTGCCAGCAGCTTACCCCTAGCGGGGGCCTCGAACACCGGGGAGCTGTTTTTT
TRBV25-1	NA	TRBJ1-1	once	CASREAGRDTEAFF	TGTGCCAGCAGGGAGGCGGGGAGGGACACTGAAGCTTTCTTT
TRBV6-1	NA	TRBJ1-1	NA	CASLILGIREIEAFF	TGTGCCAGCCTCATCCTGGGTATCCGGGAAATTGAAGCTTTCTTT
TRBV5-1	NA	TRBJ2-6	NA	CASSLQGGGSGANVLTF	TGCGCCAGCAGCTTACAGGGGGGGGGATCTGGGGCCAACGTCCTGACTTTC